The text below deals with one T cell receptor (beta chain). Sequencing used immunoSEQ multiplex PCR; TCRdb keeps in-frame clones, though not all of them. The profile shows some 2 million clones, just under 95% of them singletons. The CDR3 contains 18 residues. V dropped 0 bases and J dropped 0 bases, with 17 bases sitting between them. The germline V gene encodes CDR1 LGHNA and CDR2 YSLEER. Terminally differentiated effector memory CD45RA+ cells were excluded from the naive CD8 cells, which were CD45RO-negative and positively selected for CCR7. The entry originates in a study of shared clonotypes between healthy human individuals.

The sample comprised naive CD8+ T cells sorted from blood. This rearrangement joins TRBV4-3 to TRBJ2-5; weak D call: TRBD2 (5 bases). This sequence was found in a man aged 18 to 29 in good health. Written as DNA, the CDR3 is TGCGCCAGCAGCCAAGATGGCCCCTTTGGGGAGAACCAAGAGACCCAGTACTTC. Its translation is CASSQDGPFGENQETQYF.